The 5 T cell receptor beta chains below come from one sample, sequenced in a study of blood T cell repertoires in COVID-19. Some clones are missing from TCRdb's copy, which holds only in-frame ones; the method was immunoSEQ multiplex PCR. Among about 40,000 clones listed, around nine tenths were seen once. Sequencing used peripheral blood. These TCRs come from a woman in her sixties or seventies with acute or convalescent COVID-19.

This clone came up once. The gene calls are TRBV5-6 and TRBJ2-1; no firm D call. CDR3 length: 15 amino acids. The V gene's germline CDR1 is SGHDT and CDR2 YYEEEE. V lost 0 bases to trimming and J lost 6 bases, with 13 bases between them. Here the CDR3 DNA reads TGTGCCAGCAGCTTGGTGCGGCCTCCATCCAATGAGCAGTTCTTC. It specifies CASSLVRPPSNEQFF.

The chain carries TRBV5-1 and TRBJ2-2; 8 bases fit TRBD2. The CDR3 covers 15 residues. Germline V lookup: CDR1 SGHRS, CDR2 YFSETQ. The V gene end was trimmed by 5 bases and the J gene end by 2 bases; junction bases not matched to a gene: 5. The CDR3 loop is CASRAGAGNTGELFF. The CDR3 DNA reads TGCGCCAGCAGAGCGGGGGCCGGAAACACCGGGGAGCTGTTTTTT. The variable domain in full, with the rest retrieved from reference TRBV5-1 and TRBJ2-2, is KAGVTQTPRYLIKTRGQQVTLSCSPISGHRSVSWYQQTPGQGLQFLFEYFSETQRNKGNFPGRFSGRQFSNSRSEMNVSTLELGDSALYLCASRAGAGNTGELFFGEGSRLTVL.

The chain has TRBV11-2 and TRBJ2-2; 10 nucleotides line up with TRBD1. V lost 5 bases and J lost 7; bases outside the gene matches: 13. This CDR3 has 17 amino acids. CDR1 is SGHAT, CDR2 FQNNGV, per germline. The CDR3: CASSPRWGQGSIGELFF. CDR3 DNA sequence: TGTGCCAGCAGCCCACGTTGGGGACAGGGGTCAATCGGGGAGCTGTTTTTT.

The chain uses TRBV6-1 and TRBJ2-2, with 8 bases aligning to TRBD2. The germline V gene encodes CDR1 MNHNS and CDR2 SASEGT. V was clipped by 2 bases and J by 6 bases; unmatched bases: 11. The CDR3 consists of 17 residues. The CDR3 protein is CASSELGAGARAGELFF. The CDR3 DNA reads TGTGCCAGCAGTGAACTGGGAGCGGGAGCTAGGGCCGGGGAGCTGTTTTTT.

The chain employs TRBV5-1 and TRBJ1-4, with D perhaps matching TRBD1 (6 bases). The germline CDR1 and CDR2 sequences are SGHRS and YFSETQ. CDR3 length: 14 amino acids. Trimming stripped 5 bases from V and 10 bases from J, with 18 bases between. CDR3 nucleotide sequence: TGCGCCAGCAGATCGGCGGTAGGGGGGGCAAAACTGTTTTTT. Translated, it gives CASRSAVGGAKLFF.